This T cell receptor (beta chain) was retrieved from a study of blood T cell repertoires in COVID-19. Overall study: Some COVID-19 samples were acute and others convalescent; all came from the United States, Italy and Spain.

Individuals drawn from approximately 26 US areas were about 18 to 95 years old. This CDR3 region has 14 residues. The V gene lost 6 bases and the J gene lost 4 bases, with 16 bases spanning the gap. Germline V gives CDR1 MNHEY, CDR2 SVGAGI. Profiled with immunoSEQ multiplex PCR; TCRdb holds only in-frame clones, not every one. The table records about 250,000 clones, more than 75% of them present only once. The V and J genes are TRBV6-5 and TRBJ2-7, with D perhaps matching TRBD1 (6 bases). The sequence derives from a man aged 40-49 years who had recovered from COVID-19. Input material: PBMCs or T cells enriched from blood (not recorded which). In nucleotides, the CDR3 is TGTGCCAGCAGCCGTCAGTACAGGGAGTACGAGCAGTACTTC. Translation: CASSRQYREYEQYF.